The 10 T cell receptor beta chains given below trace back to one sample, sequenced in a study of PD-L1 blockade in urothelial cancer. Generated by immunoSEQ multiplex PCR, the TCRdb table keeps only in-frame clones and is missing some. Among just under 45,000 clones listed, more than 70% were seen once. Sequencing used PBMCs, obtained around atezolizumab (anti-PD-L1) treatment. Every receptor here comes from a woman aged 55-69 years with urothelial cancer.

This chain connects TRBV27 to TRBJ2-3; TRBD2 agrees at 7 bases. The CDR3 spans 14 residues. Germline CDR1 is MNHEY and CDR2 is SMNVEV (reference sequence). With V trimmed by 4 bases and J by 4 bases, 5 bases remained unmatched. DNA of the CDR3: TGTGCCAGCAGTTCCGGGGGGTTCCCAGATACGCAGTATTTT. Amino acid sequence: CASSSGGFPDTQYF.

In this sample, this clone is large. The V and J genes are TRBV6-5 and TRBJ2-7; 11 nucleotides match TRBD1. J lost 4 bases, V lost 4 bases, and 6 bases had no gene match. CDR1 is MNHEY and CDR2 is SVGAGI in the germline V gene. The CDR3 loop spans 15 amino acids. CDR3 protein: CASSSPGQGVYEQYF. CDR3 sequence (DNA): TGTGCCAGCAGTTCGCCGGGACAGGGGGTTTACGAGCAGTACTTC.

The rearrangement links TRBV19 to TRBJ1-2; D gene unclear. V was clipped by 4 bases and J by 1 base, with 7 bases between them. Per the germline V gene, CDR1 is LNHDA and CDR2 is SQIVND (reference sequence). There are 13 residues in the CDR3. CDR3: CASSTTVNYGYTF. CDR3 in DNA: TGTGCCAGTAGTACTACGGTTAACTATGGCTACACCTTC.

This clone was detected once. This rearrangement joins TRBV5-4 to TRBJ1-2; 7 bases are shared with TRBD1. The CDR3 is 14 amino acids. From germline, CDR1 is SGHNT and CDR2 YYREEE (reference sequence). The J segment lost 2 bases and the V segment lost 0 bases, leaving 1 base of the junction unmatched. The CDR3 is CASSLETGNYGYTF. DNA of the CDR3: TGTGCCAGCAGCTTGGAGACAGGGAACTATGGCTACACCTTC.

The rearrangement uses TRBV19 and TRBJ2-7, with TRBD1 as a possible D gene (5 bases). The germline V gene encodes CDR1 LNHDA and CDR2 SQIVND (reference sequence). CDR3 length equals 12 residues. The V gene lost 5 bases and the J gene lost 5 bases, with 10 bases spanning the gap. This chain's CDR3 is CASSLQGNEQYF. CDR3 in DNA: TGTGCCAGTAGTCTCCAGGGAAACGAGCAGTACTTC.

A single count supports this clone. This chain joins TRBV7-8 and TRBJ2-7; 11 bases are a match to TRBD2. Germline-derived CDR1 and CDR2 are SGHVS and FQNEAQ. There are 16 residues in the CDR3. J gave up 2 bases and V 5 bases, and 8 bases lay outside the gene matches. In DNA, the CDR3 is TGTGCCAGCAGCAAAACTAGCGGGAGAGGGACCTACGAGCAGTACTTC. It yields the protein CASSKTSGRGTYEQYF.

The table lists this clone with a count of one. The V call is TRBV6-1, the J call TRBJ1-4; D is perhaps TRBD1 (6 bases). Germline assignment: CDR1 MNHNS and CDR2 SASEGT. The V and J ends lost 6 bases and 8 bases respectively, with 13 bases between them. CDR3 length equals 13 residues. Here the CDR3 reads CASRRGHAEKLFF. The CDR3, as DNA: TGTGCCAGCAGAAGGGGACATGCGGAAAAACTGTTTTTT.

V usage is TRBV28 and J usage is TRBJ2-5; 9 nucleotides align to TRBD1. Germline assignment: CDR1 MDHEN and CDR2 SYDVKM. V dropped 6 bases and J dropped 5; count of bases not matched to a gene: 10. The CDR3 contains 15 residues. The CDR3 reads CASSQSGQGPETQYF. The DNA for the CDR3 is TGTGCCAGCAGCCAAAGCGGACAGGGGCCCGAGACCCAGTACTTC.

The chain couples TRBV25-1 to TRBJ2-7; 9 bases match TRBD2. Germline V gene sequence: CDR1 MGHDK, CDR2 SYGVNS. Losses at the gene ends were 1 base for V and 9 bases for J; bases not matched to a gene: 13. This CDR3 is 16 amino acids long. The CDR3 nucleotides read TGTGCCAGCAGTGAATTTCGAGGACTAGCGCCTAGTCGGCAGTACTTC. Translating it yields CASSEFRGLAPSRQYF.

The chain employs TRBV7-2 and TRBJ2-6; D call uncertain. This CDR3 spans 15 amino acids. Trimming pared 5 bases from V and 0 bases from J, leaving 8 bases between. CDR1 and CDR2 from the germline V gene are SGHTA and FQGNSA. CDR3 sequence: CASSTRYSGANVLTF. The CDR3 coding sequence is TGTGCCAGCAGCACACGTTACTCTGGGGCCAACGTCCTGACTTTC.